This TCR beta chain was captured in a study of human T cells and chemical hapten exposure. About the research overall: An approximately 2 cm by approximately 2 cm inner upper arm patch received 2% DPC for sensitization. Patients additionally received therapeutic doses of diphenylcyclopropenone on the scalp once a week, and this continued throughout the approximately 23-week study. The study patch tested 0.01% DPC on the upper back and read results at 6 days.

The V gene lost 2 bases and the J gene lost 1 base, with 21 bases spanning the gap. CDR1 SQVTM and CDR2 ANQGSEA come from the germline V gene. CDR3 size: 17 residues. Attachment of unique molecular identifiers to individual cDNA molecules was performed in the library. TCRdb ran MiXCR on the RACE reads and lists one entry per CDR3 protein. The repertoire holds over 70,000 distinct CDR3 sequences, with 14% as singletons. As to time point: pre-sensitization, week 0. Treatment of the sample: therapeutic diphenylcyclopropenone sensitization with weekly scalp DPC. The TCR comes from a woman between 45 and 60 years old with alopecia areata. Some clones in this sample may be carry-over from other donors' samples. Material: whole blood, obtained in connection with sensitization to the hapten diphenylcyclopropenone (DPC). J is TRBJ2-7 and V is TRBV29-1, with D possibly TRBD2 on 6 matching bases. The CDR3 bases are TGCAGCGTTGAATCCCCCGCGGGGCGGACCCCATCCTACGAGCAGTACTTC. This encodes CSVESPAGRTPSYEQYF.